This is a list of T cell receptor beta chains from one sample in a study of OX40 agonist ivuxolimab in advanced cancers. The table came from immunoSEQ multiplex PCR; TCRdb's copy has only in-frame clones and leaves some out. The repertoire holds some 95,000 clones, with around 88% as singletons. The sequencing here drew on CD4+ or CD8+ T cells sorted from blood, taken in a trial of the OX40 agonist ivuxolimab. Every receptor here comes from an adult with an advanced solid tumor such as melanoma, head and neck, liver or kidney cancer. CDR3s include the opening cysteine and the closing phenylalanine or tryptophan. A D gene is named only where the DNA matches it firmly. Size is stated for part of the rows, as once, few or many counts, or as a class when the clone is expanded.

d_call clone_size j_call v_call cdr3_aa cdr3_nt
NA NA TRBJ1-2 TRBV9 CASSSQRDIITNYGYTF TGTGCCAGCAGCTCGCAAAGGGACATAATAACTAACTATGGCTACACCTTC
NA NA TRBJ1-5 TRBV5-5 CASSGGPALGKLKNQPQHF TGTGCCAGCAGCGGGGGACCGGCCTTGGGTAAGCTGAAAAATCAGCCCCAGCATTTT
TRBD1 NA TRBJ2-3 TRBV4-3 CASSQDARGRGDTQYF TGCGCCAGCAGCCAAGACGCGAGGGGGCGCGGAGATACGCAGTATTTT
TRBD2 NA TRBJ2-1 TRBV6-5 CASRSSGGVHNEQFF TGTGCCAGCAGGTCTAGCGGGGGGGTTCACAATGAGCAGTTCTTC
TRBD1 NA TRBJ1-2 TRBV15 CATSRDATGRDGYTF TGTGCCACCAGCAGAGATGCGACAGGGAGGGATGGCTACACCTTC
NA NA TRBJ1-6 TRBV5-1 CASSLVGGSPLHF TGCGCCAGCAGCTTGGTTGGGGGATCACCCCTCCACTTT
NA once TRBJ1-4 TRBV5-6 CASSFSATNEKLFF TGTGCCAGCAGCTTTTCTGCAACTAATGAAAAACTGTTTTTT
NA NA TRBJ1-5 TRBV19 CASHSSPGPQPQHF TGTGCCAGTCATTCGTCCCCAGGGCCCCAGCCCCAGCATTTT
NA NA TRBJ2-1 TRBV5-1 CASWRGDVDEQFF TGCGCCAGCTGGAGGGGTGACGTGGACGAGCAGTTCTTC
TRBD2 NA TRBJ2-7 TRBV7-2 CASSQVIAGDEQYF TGTGCCAGCAGCCAAGTCATAGCGGGGGACGAGCAGTACTTC
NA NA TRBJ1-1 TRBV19 CASWGLTEAFF TGTGCCAGTTGGGGGCTCACTGAAGCTTTCTTT
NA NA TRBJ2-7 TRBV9 CASSFSTQAYEQYF TGTGCCAGCAGCTTTTCCACTCAGGCCTACGAGCAGTACTTC
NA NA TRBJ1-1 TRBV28 CASRRDVNTEAFF TGTGCCAGCAGAAGGGACGTGAACACTGAAGCTTTCTTT
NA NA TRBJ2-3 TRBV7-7 CASSLTASTDTQYF TGTGCTAGCAGCTTAACGGCCAGCACAGATACGCAGTATTTT
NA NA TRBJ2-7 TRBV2 CASSTGRSNYEQYF TGTGCCAGCAGTACCGGACGGTCAAACTACGAGCAGTACTTC
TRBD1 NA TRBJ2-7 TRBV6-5 CASSRRTGGVEQYF TGTGCCAGCAGCCGCCGGACAGGGGGCGTCGAGCAGTACTTC
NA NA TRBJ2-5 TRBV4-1 CASSQPFEETQYF TGCGCCAGCAGCCAACCATTTGAAGAGACCCAGTACTTC
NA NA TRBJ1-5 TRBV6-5 CASSYSGLNQPQHF TGTGCCAGCAGTTACTCGGGCCTTAATCAGCCCCAGCATTTT
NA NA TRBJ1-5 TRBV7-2 CASSGGAASNQPQHF TGTGCCAGCAGCGGGGGGGCAGCTAGCAATCAGCCCCAGCATTTT
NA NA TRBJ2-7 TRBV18 CASSSGSTYEQYF TGTGCCAGCTCATCAGGTTCTACCTACGAGCAGTACTTC
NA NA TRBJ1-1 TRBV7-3 CASSLDRQSTEAFF TGTGCCAGCAGCCTAGACCGACAGTCCACTGAAGCTTTCTTT
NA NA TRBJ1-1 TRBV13 CASSWSRGTENTEAFF TGTGCCAGCAGCTGGTCCAGAGGGACGGAGAACACTGAAGCTTTCTTT
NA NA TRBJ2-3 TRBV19 CASSTRREEITDTQYF TGTGCCAGTAGTACCCGCAGGGAAGAAATCACAGATACGCAGTATTTT
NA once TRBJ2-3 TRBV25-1 CASSHRESTDTQYF TGTGCCAGCAGTCACAGGGAGAGCACAGATACGCAGTATTTT
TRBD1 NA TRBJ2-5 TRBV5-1 CASSLRQGVETQYF TGCGCCAGCAGCTTGAGACAGGGGGTTGAGACCCAGTACTTC
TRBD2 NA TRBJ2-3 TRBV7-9 CANEAGSDTDTQYF TGTGCCAATGAAGCGGGGTCGGACACAGATACGCAGTATTTT
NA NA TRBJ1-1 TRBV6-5 CASSYPGTTEAFF TGTGCCAGCAGTTACCCAGGGACAACTGAAGCTTTCTTT
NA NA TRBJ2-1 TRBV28 CASSFFGAGSTYGSSYNEQFF TGTGCCAGCAGTTTTTTCGGTGCAGGCAGCACCTACGGGAGCTCCTACAATGAGCAGTTCTTC
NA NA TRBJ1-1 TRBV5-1 CASSVTMNTEAFF TGCGCCAGCAGCGTGACCATGAACACTGAAGCTTTCTTT
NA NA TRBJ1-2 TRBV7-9 CASSQGGGGKNYGYTF TGTGCCAGCAGCCAGGGCGGTGGGGGCAAGAACTATGGCTACACCTTC
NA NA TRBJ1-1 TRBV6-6 CASGSILEAFF TGTGCCAGCGGGAGCATTCTTGAAGCTTTCTTT
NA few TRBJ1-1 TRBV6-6 CASGSNRNTEAFF TGTGCCAGCGGTTCGAACAGAAACACTGAAGCTTTCTTT
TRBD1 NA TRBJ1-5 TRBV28 CASSLRAGGLGNQPQHF TGTGCCAGCAGTTTAAGGGCAGGGGGCTTGGGCAATCAGCCCCAGCATTTT
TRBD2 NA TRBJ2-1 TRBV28 CASRGLAGEEGFNEQFF TGTGCCAGCAGAGGACTAGCGGGGGAAGAGGGTTTTAATGAGCAGTTCTTC
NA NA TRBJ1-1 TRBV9 CASSVGGENTEAFF TGTGCCAGCAGCGTAGGGGGGGAGAACACTGAAGCTTTCTTT
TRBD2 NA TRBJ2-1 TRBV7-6 CASSLAGSSYNEQFF TGTGCCAGCAGTCTAGCGGGGAGCTCCTACAATGAGCAGTTCTTC
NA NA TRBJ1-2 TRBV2 CASSIVDRTYGYTF TGTGCCAGCAGTATAGTCGACAGAACCTATGGCTACACCTTC
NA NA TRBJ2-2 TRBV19 CASTHSDPPGELFF TGTGCCAGTACCCACTCGGACCCTCCCGGGGAGCTGTTTTTT
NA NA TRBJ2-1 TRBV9 CASSASGRHEQFF TGTGCCAGCAGCGCCAGTGGTAGGCATGAGCAGTTCTTC
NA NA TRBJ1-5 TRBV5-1 CASSLSGLSNQPQHF TGCGCCAGCAGCTTGTCGGGGCTAAGCAATCAGCCCCAGCATTTT
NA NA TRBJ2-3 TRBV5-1 CASSWRGGTSTDTQYF TGCGCCAGCAGCTGGCGAGGGGGGACTAGCACAGATACGCAGTATTTT
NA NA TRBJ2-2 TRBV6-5 CASRKSKTGELFF TGTGCCAGCAGGAAAAGCAAAACCGGGGAGCTGTTTTTT
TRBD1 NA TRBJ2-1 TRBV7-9 CASSLARKGQGNNEQFF TGTGCCAGCAGCTTAGCGCGAAAGGGACAGGGGAACAATGAGCAGTTCTTC
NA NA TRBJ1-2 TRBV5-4 CASSLDRGTYGYTF TGTGCCAGCAGCTTGGACCGTGGAACCTATGGCTACACCTTC
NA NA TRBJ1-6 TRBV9 CASSGPRQIPNSPLHF TGTGCCAGCAGCGGACCAAGACAGATACCTAATTCACCCCTCCACTTT